The rows below give T cell receptor beta chains drawn from one sample of a study of spatial heterogeneity in lung cancer. Each CDR3 protein is one row after TCRdb ran MiXCR on the 5' RACE reads. Among some 46,000 distinct CDR3 sequences, over 9.5% were seen once, and the ten largest hold 32%. Material: PBMCs, obtained at follow-up. These receptors were collected from a male donor with early-stage non-small cell lung cancer. Each CDR3 is given with its conserved first and last residue. The D gene is left open where the match is weak. Size values are once, few and many counts, or a class for expanded clones, and some rows have none.

d_gene,len,v_gene,abundance,j_gene,CDR3aa,CDR3nt
NA,12,TRBV12-3/TRBV12-4,many,TRBJ1-1,CASSIMNTEAFF,TGTGCCAGCAGTATAATGAACACTGAAGCTTTCTTT
NA,12,TRBV7-2,few,TRBJ1-2,CASSPASYGYTF,TGTGCCAGCAGCCCCGCGAGCTATGGCTACACCTTC
TRBD1,14,TRBV18,NA,TRBJ1-1,CASSQGQGATEAFF,TGTGCCAGCTCACAAGGACAGGGAGCCACTGAAGCTTTCTTT
NA,11,TRBV20-1,many,TRBJ2-7,CSARISYEQYF,TGCAGTGCCCGGATTTCCTACGAGCAGTACTTC
NA,15,TRBV18,many,TRBJ1-3,CASSRSRDTLNTIYF,TGTGCCAGCTCACGGAGCCGGGACACGTTAAACACCATATATTTT
NA,16,TRBV11-1,NA,TRBJ1-4,CASSLVMRTTNEKLFF,TGTGCCAGCAGCCTCGTCATGAGGACAACTAATGAAAAACTGTTTTTT
NA,11,TRBV12-3/TRBV12-4,many,TRBJ2-7,CASSGPYEQYF,TGTGCCAGCAGTGGACCATACGAGCAGTACTTC
NA,16,TRBV5-1,once,TRBJ1-3,CASSSDGQGQRNTIYF,TGCGCCAGCAGCTCGGACGGGCAGGGCCAACGAAACACCATATATTTT
TRBD1,14,TRBV5-5,NA,TRBJ2-5,CASSPWDRQETQYF,TGTGCCAGCAGCCCCTGGGACAGGCAAGAGACCCAGTACTTC
NA,13,TRBV6-5,many,TRBJ2-6,CASRLSGANVLTF,TGTGCCAGCAGGCTATCTGGGGCCAACGTCCTGACTTTC
NA,15,TRBV7-9,NA,TRBJ2-6,CASSPRRDGANVLTF,TGTGCCAGCAGCCCAAGGCGGGACGGGGCCAACGTCCTGACTTTC
NA,14,TRBV5-1,few,TRBJ2-5,CASSSQGYQETQYF,TGCGCCAGCTCCTCCCAAGGGTACCAAGAGACCCAGTACTTC
TRBD1,15,TRBV12-3/TRBV12-4,many,TRBJ2-1,CASSLPGQGANEQFF,TGTGCCAGCAGTTTACCGGGACAGGGGGCAAATGAGCAGTTCTTC
TRBD1,20,TRBV4-3,NA,TRBJ2-6,CASSQEDSNRGAAGANVLTF,TGCGCCAGCAGCCAAGAGGACTCGAACAGGGGGGCGGCTGGGGCCAACGTCCTGACTTTC
NA,16,TRBV5-6,NA,TRBJ2-2,CASSSLRNSNTGELFF,TGTGCCAGCAGCAGCTTAAGGAACAGTAACACCGGGGAGCTGTTTTTT
TRBD2,16,TRBV12-3/TRBV12-4,NA,TRBJ2-5,CASSPTSGGAGETQYF,TGTGCCAGCAGCCCAACTAGCGGGGGGGCCGGAGAGACCCAGTACTTC
TRBD1,14,TRBV5-1,few,TRBJ1-4,CASRSDRGNEKLFF,TGCGCCAGCAGGTCCGACAGGGGGAATGAAAAACTGTTTTTT
NA,15,TRBV6-1,many,TRBJ2-1,CASSERGGWYNEQFF,TGTGCCAGCAGTGAACGAGGAGGTTGGTACAATGAGCAGTTCTTC
NA,14,TRBV2,many,TRBJ1-6,CASSEQGYNSPLHF,TGTGCCAGCAGTGAACAGGGGTATAATTCACCCCTCCACTTT